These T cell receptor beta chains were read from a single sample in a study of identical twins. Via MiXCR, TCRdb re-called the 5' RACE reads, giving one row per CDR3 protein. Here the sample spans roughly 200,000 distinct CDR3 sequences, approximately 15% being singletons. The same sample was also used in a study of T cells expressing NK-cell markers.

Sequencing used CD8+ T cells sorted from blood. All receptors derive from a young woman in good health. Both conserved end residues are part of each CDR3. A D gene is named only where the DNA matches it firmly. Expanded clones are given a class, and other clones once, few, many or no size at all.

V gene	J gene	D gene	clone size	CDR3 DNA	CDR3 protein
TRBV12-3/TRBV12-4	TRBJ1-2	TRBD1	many	TGTGCCAGCAGCCCGGACAGGGGCCCTGACCAAGCCTTC	CASSPDRGPDQAF
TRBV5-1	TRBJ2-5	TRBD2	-	TGCGCCAGCAGCTTGACTAGCGGGGAGACCCAGTACTTC	CASSLTSGETQYF
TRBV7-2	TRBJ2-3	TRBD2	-	TGTGCCAGCAGCGGGACTAGCGGGAGAACAGATACGCAGTATTTT	CASSGTSGRTDTQYF
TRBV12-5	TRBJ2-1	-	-	TGTGCTAGTGGTTTGGATAGCCTTAATGAGCAGTTCTTC	CASGLDSLNEQFF
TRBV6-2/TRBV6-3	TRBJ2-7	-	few	TGTGCCAGCAGCCCCCTTCCCCACGAGCAGTACTTC	CASSPLPHEQYF
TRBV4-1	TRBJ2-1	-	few	TGCGCCAGCAGCAGCAGTGGCATGAGAAGGGCGCAGTTCTTC	CASSSSGMRRAQFF
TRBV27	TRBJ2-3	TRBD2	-	TGTGCCAGCAGTTTTTTGGCTAGCGGGAGGGCCGTAGATACGCAGTATTTT	CASSFLASGRAVDTQYF
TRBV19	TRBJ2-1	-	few	TGTGCCAGTAGTATCCCCGGGAGCAATGAGCAGTTCTTC	CASSIPGSNEQFF
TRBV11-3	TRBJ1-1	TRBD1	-	TGTGCCAGCAGCTTCAGCAAGACAGGGGGCGCGGGTACTGAAGCTTTCTTT	CASSFSKTGGAGTEAFF
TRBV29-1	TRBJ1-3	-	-	TGCAGCGTTGACAGGAGAAACACCATATATTTT	CSVDRRNTIYF
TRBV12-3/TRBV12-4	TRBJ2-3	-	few	TGTGCCAGCAGTGGCCAGTTTCTAGCTGTGGCAGATACGCAGTATTTT	CASSGQFLAVADTQYF
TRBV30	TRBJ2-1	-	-	TGTGCCTGGAGCGGGCTAGGCTACAATGAGCAGTTCTTC	CAWSGLGYNEQFF
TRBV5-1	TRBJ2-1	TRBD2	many	TGCGCCAGCAGCTCTAGCGGGACCCACGGAAGCCACAATGAGCAGTTCTTC	CASSSSGTHGSHNEQFF
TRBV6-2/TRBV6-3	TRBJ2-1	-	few	TGTGCCAGCAGCTCGCAGGGGCCTAATGAGCAGTTCTTC	CASSSQGPNEQFF
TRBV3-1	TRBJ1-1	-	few	TGTGCCAGCAGCCAAGTTCCACGGGGCACTGAAGCTTTCTTT	CASSQVPRGTEAFF
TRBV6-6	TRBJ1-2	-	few	TGTGCCAGCAGCTACCAAGGAAACTATGGCTACACCTTC	CASSYQGNYGYTF
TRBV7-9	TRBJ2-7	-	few	TGTGCCAGCAGCGGAAGTCGTGGGAGAGGCTACGAGCAGTACTTC	CASSGSRGRGYEQYF
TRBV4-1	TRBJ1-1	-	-	TGCGCCAGCAGCCAAGATTGGACGAACACTGAAGCTTTCTTT	CASSQDWTNTEAFF
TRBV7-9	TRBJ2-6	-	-	TGTGCCAGCAGCTCAGAGGTGCGCTCTGGGGCCAACGTCCTGACTTTC	CASSSEVRSGANVLTF
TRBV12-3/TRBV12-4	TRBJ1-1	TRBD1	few	TGTGCCAGCAGTTTAGGACAGGGGGATGAAGCTTTCTTT	CASSLGQGDEAFF
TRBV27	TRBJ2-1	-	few	TGTGCCAGCACTCCCCAGGGTCGCAATGAGCAGTTCTTC	CASTPQGRNEQFF
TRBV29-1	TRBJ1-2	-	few	TGCAGCGTTGAGTTCGCCGAATTTCTCTATGGCTACACCTTC	CSVEFAEFLYGYTF
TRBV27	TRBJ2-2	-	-	TGTGCCAGCAGTTTATTGGTAGCGGAGAACACCGGGGAGCTGTTTTTT	CASSLLVAENTGELFF
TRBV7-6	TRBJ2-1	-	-	TGTGCCAGCAGCCCGACCCCGGGTTATGAGCAGTTCTTC	CASSPTPGYEQFF
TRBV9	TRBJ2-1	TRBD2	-	TGTGCCAGCAGCGTAACGGCGGGGGTAGAAAATGAGCAGTTCTTC	CASSVTAGVENEQFF
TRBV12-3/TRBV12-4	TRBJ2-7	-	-	TGTGCCAGCAGTTTAGGGGCTGGCCCCGGCGAGCAGTACTTC	CASSLGAGPGEQYF
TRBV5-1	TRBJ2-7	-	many	TGCGCCAGCAGCCCTAACCCATACGAGCAGTACTTC	CASSPNPYEQYF
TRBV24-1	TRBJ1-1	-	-	TGTGCCACCCCTCGAGGGGGACGCACTGAAGCTTTCTTT	CATPRGGRTEAFF
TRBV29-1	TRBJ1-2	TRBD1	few	TGCAGCGGCCAATCGGGGACAGACTATGGCTACACCTTC	CSGQSGTDYGYTF
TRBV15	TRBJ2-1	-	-	TGTGCCACCAGCAGAGATAGAAGCACCAATGAGCAGTTCTTC	CATSRDRSTNEQFF
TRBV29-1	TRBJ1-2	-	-	TGCAGCGTTGAAGATAGGAACTATGGCTACACCTTC	CSVEDRNYGYTF
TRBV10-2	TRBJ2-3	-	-	TGCGCCAGCAGCCCTAGTTCTAGCACAGATACGCAGTATTTT	CASSPSSSTDTQYF
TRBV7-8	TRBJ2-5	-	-	TGTGCCAGCAGCGCCGGCGCCTACCAAGAGACCCAGTACTTC	CASSAGAYQETQYF
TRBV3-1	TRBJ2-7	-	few	TGTGCCAGCAGCCAAGGGCGTACCGGGGGACCCTACGAGCAGTACTTC	CASSQGRTGGPYEQYF
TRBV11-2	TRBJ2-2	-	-	TGTGCCAGCAGCTGGACCAGGGGAGGCACCGGGGAGCTGTTTTTT	CASSWTRGGTGELFF
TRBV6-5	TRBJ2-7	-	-	TGTGCCAGCAGTTACAGGGGCTACGAGCAGTACTTC	CASSYRGYEQYF
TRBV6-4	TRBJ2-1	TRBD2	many	TGTGCCAGCAGTGAAACTAGCGGCTCCTACAATGAGCAGTTCTTC	CASSETSGSYNEQFF
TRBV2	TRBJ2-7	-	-	TGTGCCAGCAGTACCCTAGCTGGGTACGAGCAGTACTTC	CASSTLAGYEQYF
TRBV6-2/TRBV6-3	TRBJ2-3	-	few	TGTGCCAGCAGTTCTGGGGAGGATTCGGCAGACACAGATACGCAGTATTTT	CASSSGEDSADTDTQYF
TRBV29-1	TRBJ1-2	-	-	TGCAGCGTTGTAGGAGGCTACACCTTC	CSVVGGYTF
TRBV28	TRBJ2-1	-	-	TGTGCCAGCATGGTGGAGGGCTACAATGAGCAGTTCTTC	CASMVEGYNEQFF
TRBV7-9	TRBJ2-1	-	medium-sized	TGTGCCAGCAGCTTTGAGGACGTAATGGATGAGCAGTTCTTC	CASSFEDVMDEQFF
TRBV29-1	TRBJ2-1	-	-	TGCAGCAACCGAGCCGGGAGCAACAATGAGCAGTTCTTC	CSNRAGSNNEQFF
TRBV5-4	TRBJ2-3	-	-	TGTGCCAGCAGCTTGGAGCAGCGAATCCCTACAGATACGCAGTATTTT	CASSLEQRIPTDTQYF
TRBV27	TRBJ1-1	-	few	TGTGCCAGCAGTTTAGTGGACAGCCGGGAAGCTTTCTTT	CASSLVDSREAFF
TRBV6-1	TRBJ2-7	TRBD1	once	TGTGCCAGCAGTGCGGACAGGGCGGGGTACGAGCAGTACTTC	CASSADRAGYEQYF
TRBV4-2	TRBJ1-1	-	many	TGTGCCAGCAGCCAAGAACTACGGAACACTGAAGCTTTCTTT	CASSQELRNTEAFF
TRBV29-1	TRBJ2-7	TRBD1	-	TGCAGCGTGACCGGGACAGACTCCTACGAGCAGTACTTC	CSVTGTDSYEQYF
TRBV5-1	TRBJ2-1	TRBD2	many	TGTGCCAGCAGCTCCCTAGCGGGCTCCTACAATGAGCAGTTCTTC	CASSSLAGSYNEQFF
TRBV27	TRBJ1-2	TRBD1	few	TGTGCCAGCAGTATCGCCGACAGGGGCAATGGCTACACCTTC	CASSIADRGNGYTF
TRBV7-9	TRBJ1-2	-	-	TGTGCCAGCAGCCCGGGGGTAGGCTACACCTTC	CASSPGVGYTF
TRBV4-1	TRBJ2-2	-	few	TGCGCCAGCAGCCACGCGGGCGGCACCGGGGAGCTGTTTTTT	CASSHAGGTGELFF
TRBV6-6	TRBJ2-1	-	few	TGTGCCAGCAGTTACTCGGGGCAGTCGGGGTCCTTC	CASSYSGQSGSF
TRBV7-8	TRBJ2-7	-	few	TGTGCCAGCAGCTTAGTTCGCAATTCCTACGAGCAGTACTTC	CASSLVRNSYEQYF
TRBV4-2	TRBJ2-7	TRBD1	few	TGTGCCAGCAACCCAGGGGGAATCCCCGTTCCCTACCTCTCCTACGAGCAGTACTTC	CASNPGGIPVPYLSYEQYF
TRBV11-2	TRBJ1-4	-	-	TGTGCCAGCAGCTTGGGAGCGGGGTTTAATGAAAAACTGTTTTTT	CASSLGAGFNEKLFF
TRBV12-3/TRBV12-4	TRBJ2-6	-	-	TGTGCCAGCAGTTCCTTAGCAGACTACTCTGGGGCCAACGTCCTGACTTTC	CASSSLADYSGANVLTF
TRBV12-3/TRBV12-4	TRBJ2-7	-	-	TGTGCCAGCAGTTTCGGGCGGGATTCGTACTTC	CASSFGRDSYF
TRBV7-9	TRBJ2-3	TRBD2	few	TGTGCCAGCAGCTCAAGCGGGGGAAGCACAGATACGCAGTATTTT	CASSSSGGSTDTQYF